These T cell receptor beta chains were read from a single sample in a study of blood T cell repertoires in COVID-19. The table came from immunoSEQ multiplex PCR; TCRdb's copy has only in-frame clones and leaves some out. The sample yields about 280,000 clones, roughly 90% seen once. Sequencing used peripheral blood. The receptors shown here come from a woman in her 30s with active or convalescent COVID-19. Both conserved end residues are part of each CDR3. D genes are given only for firm matches. For some rows the clone size is stated as once, few or many, or as a class when expanded; others skip it.

DNA: TGTGCCAGCAGCTTAAGACAGGGACCAGGTGGAAACACCATATATTTT
CDR3: CASSLRQGPGGNTIYF
D: TRBD1
size: NA
J: TRBJ1-3
V: TRBV7-2

DNA: TGTGCCAGCAGCCCCCGCGACTTCCCAAATGAGCAGTTCTTC
CDR3: CASSPRDFPNEQFF
D: NA
size: NA
J: TRBJ2-1
V: TRBV14

DNA: TGTGCTAGCAGCTCTAGCGGTCAGGGTCCCGAAGCTTTCTTT
CDR3: CASSSSGQGPEAFF
D: NA
size: NA
J: TRBJ1-1
V: TRBV7-7

DNA: TGTGCCAGCAGCAAAGCACCCAGGGGCTATGGCTATGGCTACACCTTC
CDR3: CASSKAPRGYGYGYTF
D: NA
size: few
J: TRBJ1-2
V: TRBV21-1

DNA: TGTGCCAGTCGGTTCGGGATGGAATACGAGCAGTACTTC
CDR3: CASRFGMEYEQYF
D: NA
size: NA
J: TRBJ2-7
V: TRBV6-5

DNA: TGTGCCAGCAGCCAAAGGGGACAGCCCGGATATGGCTACACCTTC
CDR3: CASSQRGQPGYGYTF
D: TRBD1
size: few
J: TRBJ1-2
V: TRBV16

DNA: TGTGCCAGCAGCCAGGCGGGACTGTTCACAGATACGCAGTATTTT
CDR3: CASSQAGLFTDTQYF
D: NA
size: NA
J: TRBJ2-3
V: TRBV4-2

DNA: TGCAGCGTAGCGGGACAGGGTTCCGGGGCCAACGTCCTGACTTTC
CDR3: CSVAGQGSGANVLTF
D: TRBD1
size: NA
J: TRBJ2-6
V: TRBV29-1

DNA: TGTGCCAGTAGTATAGGAGCAGGGGGCGGCCAGCCCCAGCATTTT
CDR3: CASSIGAGGGQPQHF
D: TRBD1
size: NA
J: TRBJ1-5
V: TRBV19

DNA: TGTGCCAGCAGTTTATTATATAGTGAGCAGTACTTC
CDR3: CASSLLYSEQYF
D: NA
size: NA
J: TRBJ2-7
V: TRBV12-3/TRBV12-4

DNA: TGTGCCAGCCGCGGTGATCGGTATGGCTACACCTTC
CDR3: CASRGDRYGYTF
D: NA
size: NA
J: TRBJ1-2
V: TRBV2

DNA: TGTGCCAGCAGCCAAGATGGAGGGTTGTTTCAGCCCCAGCATTTT
CDR3: CASSQDGGLFQPQHF
D: NA
size: NA
J: TRBJ1-5
V: TRBV3-1/TRBV3-2

DNA: TGCGCCAGCAGCTTACCCGCGACAGGAGCTAACTATGGCTACACCTTC
CDR3: CASSLPATGANYGYTF
D: NA
size: NA
J: TRBJ1-2
V: TRBV5-1

DNA: TGCGCCAGCAGCCAGGGACAGGGGCAGGACTATGGCTACACCTTC
CDR3: CASSQGQGQDYGYTF
D: TRBD1
size: NA
J: TRBJ1-2
V: TRBV4-3

DNA: TGCGCCAGCAACCGATTCCCGGGACATATGGCTGAAGCTTTCTTT
CDR3: CASNRFPGHMAEAFF
D: NA
size: NA
J: TRBJ1-1
V: TRBV10-1

DNA: TGTGCCAGCAGCTTAAGAGTTTCGGGGCCCCAGCATTTT
CDR3: CASSLRVSGPQHF
D: NA
size: NA
J: TRBJ1-5
V: TRBV7-2

DNA: TGCAGCGTGGACAGGGCAGATACGCAGTATTTT
CDR3: CSVDRADTQYF
D: TRBD1
size: NA
J: TRBJ2-3
V: TRBV29-1

DNA: TGTGCCAGTAGTATAAGCGGGGACTCCTACAATGAGCAGTTCTTC
CDR3: CASSISGDSYNEQFF
D: TRBD2
size: NA
J: TRBJ2-1
V: TRBV19

DNA: TGCGCCAGCAGCCAAGATAGGGGGTCTGGGGCCAACGTCCTGACTTTC
CDR3: CASSQDRGSGANVLTF
D: NA
size: NA
J: TRBJ2-6
V: TRBV4-3

DNA: TGTGCCAGCAGCGCACAGGTTTTTGGGGGGAAGCAAGGCTACACCTTC
CDR3: CASSAQVFGGKQGYTF
D: NA
size: NA
J: TRBJ1-2
V: TRBV9

DNA: TGTGCCTGGAGTCTCGGAAATGGAGTGTCACCCCTCCACTTT
CDR3: CAWSLGNGVSPLHF
D: NA
size: NA
J: TRBJ1-6
V: TRBV30

DNA: TGTGCCAGCACCGCAGTAGATACGCAGTATTTT
CDR3: CASTAVDTQYF
D: NA
size: NA
J: TRBJ2-3
V: TRBV6-6

DNA: TGTGCCAGCAGTCCTAGCGGGGGGGCGGGAGATACGCAGTATTTT
CDR3: CASSPSGGAGDTQYF
D: TRBD2
size: NA
J: TRBJ2-3
V: TRBV6-1

DNA: TGTGCCAGCAGTTCTTCCCCGACAGGTAGAAACTATGGCTACACCTTC
CDR3: CASSSSPTGRNYGYTF
D: NA
size: NA
J: TRBJ1-2
V: TRBV27

DNA: TGTGCCAGCAGCTTGGGAATGGGACACCAGTTCTTC
CDR3: CASSLGMGHQFF
D: NA
size: NA
J: TRBJ2-1
V: TRBV7-8

DNA: TGTGCCAGCAGCTTAACGGTGGGCCCACAAGAGACCCAGTACTTC
CDR3: CASSLTVGPQETQYF
D: NA
size: NA
J: TRBJ2-5
V: TRBV7-2

DNA: TGTGCCAGCAGGATCATGGAGGGGTACAATGAGCAGTTCTTC
CDR3: CASRIMEGYNEQFF
D: NA
size: NA
J: TRBJ2-1
V: TRBV6-5

DNA: TGTGCCACCACTACAGGGCAGGGTGGCTACACCTTC
CDR3: CATTTGQGGYTF
D: NA
size: NA
J: TRBJ1-2
V: TRBV10-3

DNA: TGCACCAGCAGGGGCACTAGGCAAGAGACCCAGTACTTC
CDR3: CTSRGTRQETQYF
D: NA
size: NA
J: TRBJ2-5
V: TRBV1

DNA: TGTGCCACCAGCACTACAGGGGATGTATATGGCTACACCTTC
CDR3: CATSTTGDVYGYTF
D: TRBD1
size: few
J: TRBJ1-2
V: TRBV15